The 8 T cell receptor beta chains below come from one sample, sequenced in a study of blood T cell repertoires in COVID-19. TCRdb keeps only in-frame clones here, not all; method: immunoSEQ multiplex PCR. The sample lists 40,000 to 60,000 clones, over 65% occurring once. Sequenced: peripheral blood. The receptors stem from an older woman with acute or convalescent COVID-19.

The CDR3 nucleotides are TGTGCCAGCAGTGAAAGCATGAACTATGGCTACACCTTC. This translates into CASSESMNYGYTF. This chain uses TRBV2 with TRBJ1-2; D unclear. V dropped 2 bases and J dropped 2 bases, with 6 bases sitting between them. CDR3 length equals 13 residues. Germline CDR1 reads SNHLY; CDR2 reads FYNNEI. The full variable domain, its missing parts supplied by reference TRBV2 and TRBJ1-2, is EPEVTQTPSHQVTQMGQEVILRCVPISNHLYFYWYRQILGQKVEFLVSFYNNEISEKSEIFDDQFSVERPDGSNFTLKIRSTKLEDSAMYFCASSESMNYGYTFGSGTRLTVV.

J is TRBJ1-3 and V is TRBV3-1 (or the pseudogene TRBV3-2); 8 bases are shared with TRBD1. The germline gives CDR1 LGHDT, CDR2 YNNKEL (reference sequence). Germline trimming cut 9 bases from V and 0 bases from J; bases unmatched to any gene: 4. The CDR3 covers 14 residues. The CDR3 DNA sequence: TGTGCCAGTCGGACAGGGAGCTCTGGAAACACCATATATTTT. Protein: CASRTGSSGNTIYF.

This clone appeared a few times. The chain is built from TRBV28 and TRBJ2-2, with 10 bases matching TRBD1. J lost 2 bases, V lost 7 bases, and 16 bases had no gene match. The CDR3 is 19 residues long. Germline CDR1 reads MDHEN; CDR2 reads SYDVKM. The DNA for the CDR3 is TGTGCCAGCACCTCAGCCGGATTAGGGGACAGGGGAAACACCGGGGAGCTGTTTTTT. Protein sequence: CASTSAGLGDRGNTGELFF.

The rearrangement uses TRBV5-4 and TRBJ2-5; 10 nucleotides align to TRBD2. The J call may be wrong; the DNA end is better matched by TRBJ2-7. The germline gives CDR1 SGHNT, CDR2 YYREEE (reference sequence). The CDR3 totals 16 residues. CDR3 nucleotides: TGTGCCAGCAGCCTGGAGCCCAGCGGGGGGGTCTACGAGCAGTACTTC. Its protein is CASSLEPSGGVYEQYF.

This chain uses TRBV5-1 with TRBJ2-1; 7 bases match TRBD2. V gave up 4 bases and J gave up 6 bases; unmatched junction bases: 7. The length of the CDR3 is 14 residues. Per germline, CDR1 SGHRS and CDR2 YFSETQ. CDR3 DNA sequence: TGCGCCAGCAGCCCCAATGCGGGGGTCAATGAGCAGTTCTTC. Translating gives CASSPNAGVNEQFF.

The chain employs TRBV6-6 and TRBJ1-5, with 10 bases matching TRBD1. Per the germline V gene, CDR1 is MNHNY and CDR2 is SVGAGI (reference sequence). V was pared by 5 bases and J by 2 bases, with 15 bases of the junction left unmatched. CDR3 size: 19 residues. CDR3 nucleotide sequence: TGTGCCAGCAGTCCCTCGACAGGGACAGGGGTATGGGGCAATCAGCCCCAGCATTTT. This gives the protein CASSPSTGTGVWGNQPQHF.

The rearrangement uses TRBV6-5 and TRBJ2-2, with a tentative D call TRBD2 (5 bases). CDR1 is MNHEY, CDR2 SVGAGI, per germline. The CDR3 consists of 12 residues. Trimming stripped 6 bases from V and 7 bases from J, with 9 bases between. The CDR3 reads CASRFGIGELFF. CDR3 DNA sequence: TGTGCCAGCAGGTTCGGGATCGGGGAGCTGTTTTTT.

DNA for the CDR3: TGTGCCAGCAGCTTGGATCGGTTTGGGACAGGAATTAACTATGGCTACACCTTC. Protein: CASSLDRFGTGINYGYTF. The rearrangement joins TRBV5-6 to TRBJ1-2; 8 bases match TRBD1. The germline gives CDR1 SGHDT, CDR2 YYEEEE. The ends lost 0 bases at V and 1 base at J; junction bases unmatched: 11. The CDR3 runs to 18 residues.